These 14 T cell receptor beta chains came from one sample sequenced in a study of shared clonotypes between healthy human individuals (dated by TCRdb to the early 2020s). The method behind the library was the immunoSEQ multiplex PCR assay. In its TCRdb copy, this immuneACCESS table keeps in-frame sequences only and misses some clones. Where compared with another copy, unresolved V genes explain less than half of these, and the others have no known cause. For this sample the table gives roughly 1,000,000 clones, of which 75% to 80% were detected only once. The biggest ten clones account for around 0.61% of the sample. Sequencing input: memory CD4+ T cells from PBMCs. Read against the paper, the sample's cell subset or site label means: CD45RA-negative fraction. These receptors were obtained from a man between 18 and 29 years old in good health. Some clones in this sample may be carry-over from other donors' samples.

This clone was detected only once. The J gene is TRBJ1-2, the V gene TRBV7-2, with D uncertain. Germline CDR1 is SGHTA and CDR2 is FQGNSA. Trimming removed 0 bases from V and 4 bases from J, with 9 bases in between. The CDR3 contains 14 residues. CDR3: CASSLARATYGYTF. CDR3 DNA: TGTGCCAGCAGCTTAGCCCGGGCCACCTATGGCTACACCTTC.

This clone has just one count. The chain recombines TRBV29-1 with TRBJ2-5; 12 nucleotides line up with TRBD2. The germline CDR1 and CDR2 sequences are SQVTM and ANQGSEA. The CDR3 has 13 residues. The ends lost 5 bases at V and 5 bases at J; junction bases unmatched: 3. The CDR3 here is CSVTGTSGETQYF. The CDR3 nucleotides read TGCAGCGTTACCGGGACTAGCGGGGAGACCCAGTACTTC.

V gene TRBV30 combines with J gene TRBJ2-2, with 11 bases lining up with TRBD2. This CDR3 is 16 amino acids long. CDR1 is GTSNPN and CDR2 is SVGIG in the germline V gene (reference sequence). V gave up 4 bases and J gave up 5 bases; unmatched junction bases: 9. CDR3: CAWIGSGRAGTGELFF. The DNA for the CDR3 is TGTGCCTGGATTGGTAGCGGGAGGGCCGGAACCGGGGAGCTGTTTTTT.

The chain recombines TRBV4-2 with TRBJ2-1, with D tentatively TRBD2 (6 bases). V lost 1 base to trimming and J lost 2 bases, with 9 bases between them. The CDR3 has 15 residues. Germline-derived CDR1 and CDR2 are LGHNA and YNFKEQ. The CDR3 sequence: CASSQGGITYNEQFF. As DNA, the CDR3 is TGTGCCAGCAGCCAAGGCGGGATTACCTACAATGAGCAGTTCTTC.

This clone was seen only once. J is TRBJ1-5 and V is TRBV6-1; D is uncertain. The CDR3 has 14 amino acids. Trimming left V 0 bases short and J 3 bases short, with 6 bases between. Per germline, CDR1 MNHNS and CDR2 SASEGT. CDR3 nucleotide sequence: TGTGCCAGCAGTGAAGCTCCAGTCAATCAGCCCCAGCATTTT. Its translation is CASSEAPVNQPQHF.

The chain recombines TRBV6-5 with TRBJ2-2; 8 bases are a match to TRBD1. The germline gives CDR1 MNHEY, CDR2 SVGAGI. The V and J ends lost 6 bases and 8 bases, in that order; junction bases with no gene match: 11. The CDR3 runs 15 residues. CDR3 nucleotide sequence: TGTGCCAGCAGATCCCAGGGGGCAATCGGTGGGGAGCTGTTTTTT. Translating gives CASRSQGAIGGELFF.

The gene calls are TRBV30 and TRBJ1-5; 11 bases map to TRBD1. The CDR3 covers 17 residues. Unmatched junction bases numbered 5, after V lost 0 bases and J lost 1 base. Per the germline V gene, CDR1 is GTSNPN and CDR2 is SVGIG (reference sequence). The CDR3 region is CAWSVKGTGGSNQPQHF. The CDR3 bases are TGTGCCTGGAGTGTAAAGGGGACAGGGGGGAGCAATCAGCCCCAGCATTTT.

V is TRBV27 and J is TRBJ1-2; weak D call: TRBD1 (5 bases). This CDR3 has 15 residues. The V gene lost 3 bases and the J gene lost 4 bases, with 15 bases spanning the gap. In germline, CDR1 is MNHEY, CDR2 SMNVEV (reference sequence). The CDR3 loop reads CASSLGGAEFYGYTF. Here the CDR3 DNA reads TGTGCCAGCAGTTTGGGAGGGGCAGAATTCTATGGCTACACCTTC.

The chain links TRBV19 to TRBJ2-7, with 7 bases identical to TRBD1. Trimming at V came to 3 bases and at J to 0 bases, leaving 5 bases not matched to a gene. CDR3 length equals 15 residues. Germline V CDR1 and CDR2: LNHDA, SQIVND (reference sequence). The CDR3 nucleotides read TGTGCCAGTAGTATCCCTAACAGGGGCTCCTACGAGCAGTACTTC. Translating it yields CASSIPNRGSYEQYF.

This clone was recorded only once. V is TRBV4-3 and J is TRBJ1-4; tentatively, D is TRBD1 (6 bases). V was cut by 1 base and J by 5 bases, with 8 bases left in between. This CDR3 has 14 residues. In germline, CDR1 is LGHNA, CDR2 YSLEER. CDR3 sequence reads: CASSQGRGNEKLFF. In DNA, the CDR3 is TGCGCCAGCAGCCAAGGCAGGGGAAATGAAAAACTGTTTTTT.

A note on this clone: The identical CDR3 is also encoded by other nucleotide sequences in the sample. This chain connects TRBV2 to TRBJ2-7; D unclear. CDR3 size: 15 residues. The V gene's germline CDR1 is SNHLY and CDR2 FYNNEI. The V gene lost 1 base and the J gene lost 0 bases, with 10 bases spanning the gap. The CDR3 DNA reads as TGTGCCAGCAGTGAAGAGGCAGGAAGCTCCTACGAGCAGTACTTC. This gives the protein CASSEEAGSSYEQYF.

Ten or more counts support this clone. The CDR3 loop reads CSVEGGREQFF. In DNA form, the CDR3 reads TGCAGCGTTGAGGGGGGGAGGGAGCAGTTCTTC. The chain combines TRBV29-1 with TRBJ2-1; TRBD2 matches at 7 bases. CDR3 length equals 11 residues. Per the germline V gene, CDR1 is SQVTM and CDR2 is ANQGSEA. J was trimmed by 10 bases and V by 3 bases; bases with no gene match: 3.

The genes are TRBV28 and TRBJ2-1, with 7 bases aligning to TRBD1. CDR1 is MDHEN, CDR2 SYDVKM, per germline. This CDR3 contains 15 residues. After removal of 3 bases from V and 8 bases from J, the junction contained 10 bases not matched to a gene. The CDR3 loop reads CASSFIGTAWDEQFF. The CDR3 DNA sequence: TGTGCCAGCAGTTTCATCGGGACAGCCTGGGATGAGCAGTTCTTC.

The CDR3 spells CASSPPLAGAKNIQYF. The DNA of the CDR3 is TGTGCCAGCTCACCACCTCTAGCGGGAGCCAAAAACATTCAGTACTTC. The chain links TRBV18 to TRBJ2-4; the match to TRBD2 covers 8 bases. The V gene's germline CDR1 is KGHSH and CDR2 LQKENI. This CDR3 has 16 amino acids. After removal of 0 bases from V and 0 bases from J, the junction contained 1 base not matched to a gene.